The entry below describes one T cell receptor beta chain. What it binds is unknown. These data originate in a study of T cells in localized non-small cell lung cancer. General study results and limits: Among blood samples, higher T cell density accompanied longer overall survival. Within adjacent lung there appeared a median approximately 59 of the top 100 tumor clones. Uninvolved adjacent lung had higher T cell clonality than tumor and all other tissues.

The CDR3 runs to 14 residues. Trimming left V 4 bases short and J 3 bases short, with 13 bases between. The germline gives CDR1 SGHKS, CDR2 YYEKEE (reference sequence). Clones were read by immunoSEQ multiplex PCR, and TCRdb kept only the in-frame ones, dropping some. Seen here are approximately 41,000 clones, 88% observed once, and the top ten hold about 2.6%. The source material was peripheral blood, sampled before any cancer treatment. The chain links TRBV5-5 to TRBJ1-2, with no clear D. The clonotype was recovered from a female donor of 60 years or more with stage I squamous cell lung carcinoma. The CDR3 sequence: CASSRTRVDYGYTF. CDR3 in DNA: TGTGCCAGCAGCCGGACGAGGGTTGACTATGGCTACACCTTC.